The 32 T cell receptor beta chains below all came from one sample that was sequenced in a study of regulatory T cells in long-lasting Graves disease. Time point given: persistent/refractory GD, antithyroid drugs over 5 years with positive TRAb. After RNA was extracted from PBMCs, the TCR library was made from it. Researchers made TCR beta libraries by using iRepertoire HTBI primers and running Arm-PCR on CDR3 regions. TCRdb called the multiplex PCR reads again in MiXCR, with one record for every CDR3 protein. Here the sample spans hundreds of thousands of distinct CDR3 sequences, under 25% being singletons. The sequencing here drew on peripheral blood mononuclear cells (PBMCs), taken when the disease was refractory, from a patient treated with antithyroid drugs. These TCRs come from a female donor with Graves disease.

This clonotype appeared many times. The rearrangement joins TRBV7-8 to TRBJ1-1; D ambiguous. V lost 6 bases, J lost 4 bases, and 12 bases lay in between. The CDR3 is made up of 13 amino acids. Germline assignment: CDR1 SGHVS and CDR2 FQNEAQ. As DNA, the CDR3 is TGTGCCAGCAGGCGAGGTGGGAGCACTGAAGCTTTCTTT. It codes for CASRRGGSTEAFF.

Many counts were recorded for this clonotype. V usage is TRBV6-1 and J usage is TRBJ2-2; 7 bases agree with TRBD1. Germline V gene data show CDR1 as MNHNS and CDR2 as SASEGT. Losses at the gene ends were 8 bases for V and 7 bases for J; bases not matched to a gene: 13. There are 15 residues in the CDR3. Written as DNA, the CDR3 is TGTGCCAGCGGACGGGGACAGCCCTGGGGCGGGGAGCTGTTTTTT. Encoded protein: CASGRGQPWGGELFF.

This clonotype was counted a few times. The chain uses TRBV20-1 and TRBJ1-1; weak D call: TRBD1 (5 bases). The germline CDR1 and CDR2 sequences are DFQATT and SNEGSKA (reference sequence). With 6 bases removed from V and 6 bases from J, the gap between germline ends came to 20 bases. The CDR3 has 14 residues. The CDR3 is CSARQYGLSAEAFF. CDR3 in DNA: TGCAGTGCCCGACAGTACGGGCTGTCGGCTGAAGCTTTCTTT.

This clonotype turned up a few times. The chain links TRBV7-2 to TRBJ2-2; tentatively, D is TRBD2 (6 bases). Trimming removed 5 bases from V and 1 base from J, with 14 bases in between. This CDR3 spans 16 amino acids. Germline lookup yields CDR1 SGHTA and CDR2 FQGNSA. CDR3 DNA sequence: TGTGCCAGCAGCCCTAACCCCGGGGGGAACACCGGGGAGCTGTTTTTT. Amino acids: CASSPNPGGNTGELFF.

Ten or more counts support this clonotype. This chain links TRBV28 with TRBJ2-7, with TRBD2 matching over 9 bases. Trimming removed 7 bases from V and 7 bases from J; junction bases left unmatched: 11. This CDR3 contains 14 residues. Germline-derived CDR1 and CDR2 are MDHEN and SYDVKM. The CDR3 loop is CASNSPGLAKEQYF. The CDR3 DNA follows: TGTGCCAGCAACTCGCCGGGACTAGCCAAAGAGCAGTACTTC.

V and J are TRBV6-1 and TRBJ2-3; tentative D call: TRBD2 (5 bases). Trimming left V 4 bases short and J 2 bases short, with 16 bases between. Germline V gene sequence: CDR1 MNHNS, CDR2 SASEGT. The CDR3 sequence is 16 residues long. This CDR3 is CASSVLGEPYTDTQYF. The CDR3 bases are TGTGCCAGCAGTGTACTTGGGGAGCCTTACACAGATACGCAGTATTTT.

This clonotype was counted between two and nine times. The CDR3 sequence: CASSVEANSNTEAFF. CDR3 nucleotide sequence: TGTGCCAGCAGCGTAGAGGCAAATTCGAACACTGAAGCTTTCTTT. V is TRBV9 and J is TRBJ1-1; D is ambiguous. V was shortened by 0 bases and J by 1 base, with 10 bases between the two germline ends. The CDR3 is 15 residues long. Germline V gene lookup returns CDR1 SGDLS and CDR2 YYNGEE. The complete variable domain, with remaining parts taken from reference TRBV9 and TRBJ1-1, reads DSGVTQTPKHLITATGQRVTLRCSPRSGDLSVYWYQQSLDQGLQFLIQYYNGEERAKGNILERFSAQQFPDLHSELNLSSLELGDSALYFCASSVEANSNTEAFFGQGTRLTVV.

This clonotype was recorded a few times. This chain connects TRBV7-3 to TRBJ1-1; weak D call: TRBD1 (5 bases). Germline values: CDR1 SGHTA, CDR2 FQGTGA. The CDR3 is made up of 16 amino acids. V was pared by 6 bases and J by 1 base, with 18 bases between. The CDR3 DNA reads TGTGCCAGCAGTAATGGGCAGGTCACAGGGAACACTGAAGCTTTCTTT. The encoded protein is CASSNGQVTGNTEAFF.

This chain links TRBV6-2 or TRBV6-3 with TRBJ1-2; 8 bases are shared with TRBD1. V shed 4 bases and J 8 bases; nucleotides not matched to a gene: 12. This CDR3 is 15 amino acids long. The germline gives CDR1 MNHEY, CDR2 SVGEGT. The CDR3 DNA sequence: TGTGCCAGCAGTTCCCAATCCAGGGGGCGAAGCGGCTACACCTTC. Amino acids: CASSSQSRGRSGYTF.

Only a few counts were recorded for this clonotype. The chain employs TRBV5-1 and TRBJ1-1; 11 nucleotides line up with TRBD1. The ends lost 4 bases at V and 4 bases at J; junction bases unmatched: 6. This CDR3 comprises 15 residues. Germline V gives CDR1 SGHRS, CDR2 YFSETQ. The CDR3 nucleotides are TGCGCCAGCAGCCCGGGGGACAGGGGGGTCACTGAAGCTTTCTTT. It yields the protein CASSPGDRGVTEAFF. Variable domain in full (rest from reference TRBV5-1 and TRBJ1-1): KAGVTQTPRYLIKTRGQQVTLSCSPISGHRSVSWYQQTPGQGLQFLFEYFSETQRNKGNFPGRFSGRQFSNSRSEMNVSTLELGDSALYLCASSPGDRGVTEAFFGQGTRLTVV.

The rearrangement uses TRBV5-1 and TRBJ1-6; D might be TRBD1 (5 bases). The V gene's germline CDR1 is SGHRS and CDR2 YFSETQ. The V end lost 2 bases, the J end lost 9 bases, and 18 bases lay between the germline ends. The CDR3 has 16 residues. CDR3 DNA sequence: TGCGCCAGCAGCTTAACACCGGGACGCTGGCCTTCACCCCTCCACTTT. As protein: CASSLTPGRWPSPLHF.

This clonotype was counted many times. V gene TRBV28 combines with J gene TRBJ1-2, with D possibly being TRBD1 (6 bases). The CDR3 has 14 amino acids. Trimming took 6 bases from V and 4 from J, leaving 15 bases between them. Germline loops: CDR1 MDHEN, CDR2 SYDVKM. The CDR3 protein is CASREGGRVYGYTF. For the CDR3, the DNA is TGTGCCAGCAGAGAGGGGGGGCGCGTCTATGGCTACACCTTC.

The chain links TRBV12-3 or TRBV12-4 to TRBJ2-5, with a possible D match to TRBD1 (7 bases). The V and J ends lost 5 bases and 1 base respectively, with 20 bases between them. This CDR3 is 17 amino acids long. CDR3 DNA sequence: TGTGCCAGCAGTCCCAGGGGGTCGGGGGCGCGCCAAGAGACCCAGTACTTC. It yields the protein CASSPRGSGARQETQYF.

This clonotype was found many times. The chain couples TRBV6-5 to TRBJ2-7; no clear D. V gave up 2 bases and J gave up 4 bases, with 6 bases separating them. This CDR3 spans 12 amino acids. Per the germline V gene, CDR1 is MNHEY and CDR2 is SVGAGI. CDR3 sequence: CASSYVEYEQYF. CDR3 nucleotide sequence: TGTGCCAGCAGTTACGTGGAATACGAGCAGTACTTC.

In its sample, this clonotype was seen many times. This chain connects TRBV28 to TRBJ1-5; D unresolved. Trimming took 1 base from V and 4 from J, leaving 8 bases between them. The CDR3 is 14 amino acids. The germline V gene has CDR1 MDHEN and CDR2 SYDVKM. CDR3 DNA sequence: TGTGCCAGCAGTTTATCGGCGGGGAATCAGCCCCAGCATTTT. Its translation: CASSLSAGNQPQHF.

This clonotype was recorded at least ten times. The chain combines TRBV7-2 with TRBJ1-5; weak D call: TRBD1 (5 bases). Germline-derived CDR1 and CDR2 are SGHTA and FQGNSA. V dropped 3 bases and J dropped 3 bases, with 15 bases sitting between them. The CDR3 covers 16 residues. CDR3 in amino acids: CASSFGGNGPNQPQHF. The DNA of the CDR3 is TGTGCCAGCAGCTTCGGGGGGAACGGACCCAATCAGCCCCAGCATTTT.

This clonotype has ten or more counts. This sequence joins TRBV6-1 and TRBJ1-5; D remains unclear. CDR1 and CDR2 from the germline V gene are MNHNS and SASEGT. The V gene lost 6 bases and the J gene lost 0 bases, with 12 bases spanning the gap. The CDR3 runs 15 residues. CDR3 in amino acids: CASRPFGLSNQPQHF. CDR3 DNA sequence: TGTGCCAGCAGACCCTTCGGACTTAGCAATCAGCCCCAGCATTTT.

This clonotype was counted ten times or more. The genes are TRBV29-1 and TRBJ2-4; D is uncertain. Trimming cost V 2 bases and J 0 bases, with 5 bases left between them. CDR1 is SQVTM and CDR2 is ANQGSEA in the germline V gene. CDR3 length: 13 amino acids. The DNA of the CDR3 is TGCAGCGTTGAACGGTTAGCCAAAAACATTCAGTACTTC. Its protein product is CSVERLAKNIQYF.

This clonotype was found once. The chain carries TRBV6-2 or TRBV6-3 and TRBJ2-3; TRBD2 aligns across 9 bases. The V gene's germline CDR1 is MNHEY and CDR2 SVGEGT. The V segment lost 4 bases and the J segment 0 bases; nucleotides outside the gene matches: 8. The CDR3 spans 17 residues. CDR3 protein: CASSSYVTSGSTDTQYF. The CDR3 coding sequence is TGTGCCAGCAGTTCTTATGTGACTAGCGGAAGCACAGATACGCAGTATTTT.

This clonotype was found many times. The chain links TRBV7-2 to TRBJ2-5, with D unresolved. Between the trimmed V and J ends, which lost 0 bases and 8 bases, there was a span of 10 bases. This CDR3 is 13 amino acids long. Per the germline V gene, CDR1 is SGHTA and CDR2 is FQGNSA. The DNA of the CDR3 is TGTGCCAGCAGCTTAGCCGGAGACCGTACCCAGTACTTC. Its translation is CASSLAGDRTQYF.

This clonotype came up many times. The chain has TRBV20-1 and TRBJ1-1; D is uncertain. This CDR3 has 13 residues. Trimming cost V 6 bases and J 1 base, with 12 bases left between them. Germline values: CDR1 DFQATT, CDR2 SNEGSKA (reference sequence). The CDR3 loop reads CSAPRGRNTEAFF. CDR3 bases: TGCAGTGCACCCCGGGGTAGGAACACTGAAGCTTTCTTT.

The rearrangement links TRBV6-1 to TRBJ2-7; D tentatively reads TRBD1 or TRBD2 (6 bases each). V was pared by 10 bases and J by 8 bases, with 15 bases between. Germline CDR1 and CDR2: MNHNS and SASEGT. The CDR3 is 11 amino acids. CDR3 sequence: CATGRDNKQYF. CDR3 coding DNA: TGTGCCACCGGGCGGGACAACAAGCAGTACTTC.

The rearrangement uses TRBV19 and TRBJ1-1; D not resolved. Deletions cut 4 bases from V and 6 bases from J, with 12 bases between. This CDR3 contains 13 residues. Germline CDR1 and CDR2: LNHDA and SQIVND (reference sequence). CDR3 bases: TGTGCCAGTAGTACAAGCAGCACCGCTGAAGCTTTCTTT. Protein sequence: CASSTSSTAEAFF.

This clonotype was counted many times. The chain is built from TRBV15 and TRBJ1-1; TRBD1 might be the D (5 bases). Germline CDR1 reads LNHNV; CDR2 reads YYDKDF (reference sequence). This CDR3 comprises 13 residues. Between the trimmed V and J ends, which lost 3 bases and 8 bases, there was a span of 13 bases. The CDR3 loop reads CATSRGPQVEAFF. The CDR3 DNA reads as TGTGCCACCAGCAGGGGTCCACAGGTCGAAGCTTTCTTT.

The chain recombines TRBV30 with TRBJ1-5; 7 bases fit TRBD1. The CDR3 is 15 amino acids. The germline CDR1 and CDR2 sequences are GTSNPN and SVGIG (reference sequence). The V segment lost 4 bases and the J segment 2 bases; nucleotides outside the gene matches: 8. CDR3 nucleotide sequence: TGTGCCTGGAACGGGCCAGGGGGTCGCAATCAGCCCCAGCATTTT. Its protein is CAWNGPGGRNQPQHF.

Ten or more counts support this clonotype. Here the CDR3 DNA reads TGCGCCAGCAGCTTGGAAGGAAGGGGACAAGCTAACTATGGCTACACCTTC. Encoded protein: CASSLEGRGQANYGYTF. The rearrangement uses TRBV5-1 and TRBJ1-2, with D possibly being TRBD1 (6 bases). Trimming took off 0 bases at V and 0 bases at J, with 15 bases between the two ends. CDR1 and CDR2 (germline): SGHRS, YFSETQ. The CDR3 totals 17 residues.

This sequence joins TRBV29-1 and TRBJ1-2; 9 nucleotides align to TRBD1. The CDR3 covers 13 residues. The ends lost 4 bases at V and 8 bases at J; junction bases unmatched: 8. Germline CDR1 reads SQVTM; CDR2 reads ANQGSEA. CDR3 sequence: CSVAPTGGAGYTF. The CDR3 nucleotides are TGCAGCGTTGCCCCGACAGGGGGAGCGGGCTACACCTTC. The full variable domain, its missing parts supplied by reference TRBV29-1 and TRBJ1-2, is SAVISQKPSRDICQRGTSLTIQCQVDSQVTMMFWYRQQPGQSLTLIATANQGSEATYESGFVIDKFPISRPNLTFSTLTVSNMSPEDSSIYLCSVAPTGGAGYTFGSGTRLTVV.

This clonotype has ten or more counts. This sequence joins TRBV9 and TRBJ1-1; 7 bases line up with TRBD1. This CDR3 comprises 14 residues. Germline V gene data show CDR1 as SGDLS and CDR2 as YYNGEE. V lost 2 bases and J lost 5; bases outside the gene matches: 6. The CDR3: CASSVLTGDTEAFF. The CDR3 nucleotides are TGTGCCAGCAGCGTCCTAACAGGGGATACTGAAGCTTTCTTT.

There are a few counts of this clonotype. This chain joins TRBV7-8 and TRBJ2-7; perhaps TRBD1 as D (7 bases). Trimming stripped 0 bases from V and 3 bases from J, with 18 bases between. Germline lookup yields CDR1 SGHVS and CDR2 FQNEAQ. The CDR3 is 17 residues long. CDR3 in DNA: TGTGCCAGCAGCTTAGCACTCCCCCAGGGGGGAGGCTACGAGCAGTACTTC. This translates into CASSLALPQGGGYEQYF.

Ten or more counts support this clonotype. V and J are TRBV28 and TRBJ2-7; tentatively, D is TRBD1 (5 bases). This CDR3 contains 12 residues. In germline, CDR1 is MDHEN, CDR2 SYDVKM. Trimming cost V 7 bases and J 2 bases, with 9 bases left between them. CDR3 amino acids: CASKPGTYEQYF. CDR3 sequence (DNA): TGTGCCAGCAAACCAGGGACCTACGAGCAGTACTTC.

This chain connects TRBV15 to TRBJ2-1; TRBD2 aligns across 7 bases. The V gene end was trimmed by 0 bases and the J gene end by 7 bases; junction bases not matched to a gene: 12. Germline CDR1 reads LNHNV; CDR2 reads YYDKDF (reference sequence). CDR3 length: 17 amino acids. For the CDR3, the DNA is TGTGCCACCAGCAGAGAATTACTTTCTAGCGGAAGAAATGAGCAGTTCTTC. Translated, it gives CATSRELLSSGRNEQFF.

This clonotype was recorded a few times. The chain uses TRBV6-1 and TRBJ1-4; maybe TRBD1 (6 bases). V dropped 6 bases and J dropped 7 bases, with 12 bases sitting between them. The CDR3 runs to 13 residues. Germline values: CDR1 MNHNS, CDR2 SASEGT. In nucleotides, the CDR3 is TGTGCCAGCAGGGGGGGGCTAGGTGAAAAACTGTTTTTT. Amino acid sequence: CASRGGLGEKLFF.